Below, one T cell receptor (beta chain) is given with its context. The antigen remains unidentified. The data are from a study of T cell responses to AZD1222 COVID-19 vaccine. Notes on the study in general: Reports say nearly half of spike-specific TCRs go after unmutated variant regions. Seropositive at baseline were only 5 or 6 AZD1222 recipients. Researchers report vaccine-associated CD4 TCRs spanning spike, with dominance at 160-218 and 743-854. Sampling captured repertoires only after the peak T cell response.

Produced via immunoSEQ multiplex PCR; TCRdb's table is partial and in-frame only. This table has about 100,000 clones, 88% appearing once. CDR1 SEHNR and CDR2 FQNEAQ come from the germline V gene (reference sequence). V was shortened by 5 bases and J by 1 base, with 8 bases between the two germline ends. The CDR3 length is 13 residues. Sequencing used peripheral blood, obtained on day 0 of AZD1222 vaccination. The clonotype was recovered from an adult in good health. V gene TRBV7-9 combines with J gene TRBJ1-1; TRBD1 might be the D (5 bases). The DNA for the CDR3 is TGTGCCAGCAGCGGGGACGCGAACACTGAAGCTTTCTTT. It specifies CASSGDANTEAFF.